This entry concerns a single TCR beta chain. Data came from immunoSEQ multiplex PCR; TCRdb stores just in-frame clones and leaves some out. The sample lists approximately 500,000 clones, around 85% occurring once. Treatment in this sample: 19 received Ad26.COV2.S at low or high dose, single or two shots; roughly five received placebo; per-sample allocation not given. Vaccine and placebo recipients were sampled on day 63 after the first injection. This person who donated was an adult of 18-55 years in Boston. These data are taken from a study of Ad26.COV2.S vaccination and SARS-CoV-2 variants. Across the study: Vaccine-arm donor from the placebo-controlled COV1001 Ad26.COV2.S trial. The vaccine Ad26.COV2.S was put into the muscle once, or twice with 56 days between.

This receptor was identified in a person aged 18-65 years who received the Ad26.COV2.S COVID-19 vaccine or a placebo. The sequences come from peripheral blood, collected in a trial of Ad26.COV2.S vaccine versus placebo.

CDR3 in DNA: TGTGCCAGCAGCTCGGGACTAGCGGGAACCGGGGAGCTGTTTTTT. Residues: CASSSGLAGTGELFF. The gene calls are TRBV7-2 and TRBJ2-2, with 13 bases lining up with TRBD2. The length of the CDR3 is 15 residues. Trimming at V came to 4 bases and at J to 5 bases, leaving 1 base not matched to a gene. Germline lookup yields CDR1 SGHTA and CDR2 FQGNSA.